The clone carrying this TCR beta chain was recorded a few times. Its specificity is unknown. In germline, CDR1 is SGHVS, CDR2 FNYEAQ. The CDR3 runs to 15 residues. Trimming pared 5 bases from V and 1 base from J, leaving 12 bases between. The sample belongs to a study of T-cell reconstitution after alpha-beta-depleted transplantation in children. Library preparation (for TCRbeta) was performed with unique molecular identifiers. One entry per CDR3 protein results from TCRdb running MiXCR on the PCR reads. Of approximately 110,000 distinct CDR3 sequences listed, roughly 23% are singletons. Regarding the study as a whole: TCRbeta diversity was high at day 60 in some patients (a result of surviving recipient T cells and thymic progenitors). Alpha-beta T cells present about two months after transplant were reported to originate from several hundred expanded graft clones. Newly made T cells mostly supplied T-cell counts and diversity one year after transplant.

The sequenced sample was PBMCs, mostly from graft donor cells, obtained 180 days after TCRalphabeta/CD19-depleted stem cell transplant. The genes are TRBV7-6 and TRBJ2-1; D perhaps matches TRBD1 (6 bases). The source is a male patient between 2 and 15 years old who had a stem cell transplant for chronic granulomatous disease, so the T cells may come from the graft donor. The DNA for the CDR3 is TGTGCCAGCAGCCCGGTAGGGGGTTCCTACAATGAGCAGTTCTTC. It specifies CASSPVGGSYNEQFF.